This TCR beta chain derives from a study of HIV-infected patients and healthy controls. Whole blood was used without fractionation, so all unsorted peripheral T cells were included. An approximately 2.4 ml peripheral blood sample was taken for RNA. Alpha and beta constant-region primers primed reverse transcription of about 500 ng RNA. Using multiplexing indices, alpha and beta chain libraries were generated apart by chain-specific third strand synthesis. MiXCR was run by TCRdb on the 5' RACE reads, yielding one entry per CDR3 protein. The data show 15,000 to 20,000 distinct CDR3 sequences, with about 9.4% seen just once and over 5% held by the top ten. This clonotype was recorded at least ten times. CDR3 length: 14 amino acids. Germline CDR1 is GTSNPN and CDR2 is SVGIG (reference sequence). The V gene lost 0 bases and the J gene lost 0 bases, with 6 bases spanning the gap.

This rearrangement joins TRBV30 to TRBJ2-1; perhaps TRBD2 as D (5 bases). The sequence was obtained from an adult in good health. The sequenced material came from blood. The DNA for the CDR3 is TGTGCCTGGAGTGTACGGGGCTCCTACAATGAGCAGTTCTTC. It codes for CAWSVRGSYNEQFF.